The 31 T cell receptor beta chains below were found in one sample sequenced in a study of blood T cell repertoires in COVID-19. The method was immunoSEQ multiplex PCR; TCRdb's version includes in-frame clones alone and lacks a portion of them. The sample shows over 120,000 clones, around 83% of them seen only once. The sample was peripheral blood. These receptors all come from an elderly woman with acute or convalescent COVID-19.

The chain couples TRBV11-3 to TRBJ1-3; TRBD1 might be the D (5 bases). The CDR3 runs 18 residues. CDR1 is SGHNT, CDR2 YENEEA, per germline. The V and J ends lost 2 bases and 0 bases respectively, with 17 bases between them. CDR3 coding DNA: TGTGCCAGCAGCTTACGGATGGCGGGGGATAGCTCTGGAAACACCATATATTTT. This translates into CASSLRMAGDSSGNTIYF.

The chain uses TRBV3-1 (or the pseudogene TRBV3-2) and TRBJ1-1, with a tentative D call TRBD1 (5 bases). The V and J ends lost 8 bases and 5 bases respectively, with 9 bases between them. The CDR3 length is 11 residues. Per the germline V gene, CDR1 is LGHDT and CDR2 is YNNKEL (reference sequence). As DNA, the CDR3 is TGTGCCAGCGGGGGAGGGACTGAAGCTTTCTTT. Its translation: CASGGGTEAFF.

The chain carries TRBV25-1 and TRBJ1-6; tentative D call: TRBD1 (5 bases). Germline loops: CDR1 MGHDK, CDR2 SYGVNS. The CDR3 is 12 amino acids. V was cut by 2 bases and J by 15 bases, with 11 bases left in between. CDR3 sequence: CASSEVHTGLHF. The CDR3 DNA reads TGTGCCAGCAGTGAAGTTCACACAGGCCTCCACTTT. The entire variable domain, with the rest obtained from reference TRBV25-1 and TRBJ1-6, is as follows: EADIYQTPRYLVIGTGKKITLECSQTMGHDKMYWYQQDPGMELHLIHYSYGVNSTEKGDLSSESTVSRIRTEHFPLTLESARPSHTSQYLCASSEVHTGLHFGNGTRLTVT.

The CDR3 protein is CAISVGQDYGYTF. CDR3 nucleotide sequence: TGTGCCATCAGTGTGGGACAGGACTATGGCTACACCTTC. The chain couples TRBV10-3 to TRBJ1-2, with 8 bases fitting TRBD1. Losses at the gene ends were 4 bases for V and 3 bases for J; bases not matched to a gene: 1. CDR3 size: 13 residues. Germline V gives CDR1 ENHRY, CDR2 SYGVKD.

This chain joins TRBV6-6 and TRBJ2-3; TRBD2 matches at 7 bases. The germline V gene encodes CDR1 MNHNY and CDR2 SVGAGI (reference sequence). The CDR3 totals 15 residues. Trimming took 5 bases from V and 6 from J; bases not matched to a gene: 11. DNA for the CDR3: TGTGCCAGCAGTATTACGGGGGGTGGAGGGGATACGCAGTATTTT. Its protein product is CASSITGGGGDTQYF.

V gene TRBV11-2 combines with J gene TRBJ1-6; 7 nucleotides agree with TRBD1. The CDR3 contains 16 residues. V was clipped by 1 base and J by 9 bases; unmatched bases: 9. Germline values: CDR1 SGHAT, CDR2 FQNNGV. The CDR3 nucleotides are TGTGCCAGCAGCTTAGGATCTGGGACAGTCAGTTCACCCCTCCACTTT. This gives the protein CASSLGSGTVSSPLHF.

V usage is TRBV3-1 (or the pseudogene TRBV3-2) and J usage is TRBJ2-7; TRBD1 matches at 9 bases. This CDR3 spans 16 amino acids. V lost 5 bases, J lost 3 bases, and 11 bases stayed unmatched. Germline V gene data show CDR1 as LGHDT and CDR2 as YNNKEL (reference sequence). The CDR3, as DNA: TGTGCCAGCAGCGTCGAAGGGACAGGGTATGTCTACGAGCAGTACTTC. Translating it yields CASSVEGTGYVYEQYF.

The V gene is TRBV5-5, the J gene TRBJ2-7; maybe TRBD1 (5 bases). Germline assignment: CDR1 SGHKS and CDR2 YYEKEE (reference sequence). The CDR3 runs to 14 residues. Trimming removed 1 base at V and 6 bases at J, with 14 bases between. The CDR3 DNA reads as TGTGCCAGCAGCTTGATAGGCAGGGCAATCGAGCAGTACTTC. Translated, it gives CASSLIGRAIEQYF.

This chain links TRBV3-1 (or the pseudogene TRBV3-2) with TRBJ2-1; D is perhaps TRBD1 (6 bases). The ends were cut back, 1 base at V and 6 bases at J, with 10 bases in the middle. The germline V gene encodes CDR1 LGHDT and CDR2 YNNKEL (reference sequence). CDR3 length: 14 residues. CDR3 amino acids: CASSQARGSNEQFF. CDR3 DNA: TGTGCCAGCAGCCAAGCGAGGGGGTCCAATGAGCAGTTCTTC.

V is TRBV7-8 and J is TRBJ1-5; no reliable D call. V was cut by 0 bases and J by 6 bases, with 12 bases left in between. This CDR3 region has 15 residues. CDR1 is SGHVS and CDR2 is FQNEAQ in the germline V gene. The CDR3 sequence: CASSLARVVAQPQHF. Written as DNA, the CDR3 is TGTGCCAGCAGCTTAGCTCGGGTTGTTGCTCAGCCCCAGCATTTT.

This chain connects TRBV10-3 to TRBJ1-2, with TRBD1 matching over 8 bases. Germline V gene data show CDR1 as ENHRY and CDR2 as SYGVKD. V shed 7 bases, J shed 7 bases, and the junction held 11 bases outside the gene matches. The CDR3 has 14 residues. CDR3 in amino acids: CAINGQGLVGGYTF. CDR3 in DNA: TGTGCCATCAACGGACAGGGCCTTGTGGGTGGCTACACCTTC.

The rearrangement uses TRBV7-8 and TRBJ2-2; 8 bases are shared with TRBD1. The length of the CDR3 is 15 residues. The germline CDR1 and CDR2 sequences are SGHVS and FQNEAQ. Trimming took 6 bases from V and 1 from J; bases not matched to a gene: 4. This chain's CDR3 is CASRTGTGNTGELFF. CDR3 in DNA: TGTGCCAGCAGAACCGGGACAGGGAACACCGGGGAGCTGTTTTTT.

This clone has a handful of counts. The chain combines TRBV4-1 with TRBJ1-2, with D hard to call. CDR3 length: 13 residues. With 2 bases removed from V and 6 bases from J, the gap between germline ends came to 10 bases. Germline V CDR1 and CDR2: MGHRA, YSYEKL. The CDR3 nucleotides read TGCGCCAGCAGCCAATCGAGGGTGGATGGCTACACCTTC. Translated: CASSQSRVDGYTF.

This sequence joins TRBV5-1 and TRBJ1-1, with D perhaps TRBD1 (5 bases). V was cut by 5 bases and J by 2 bases, with 10 bases left in between. This CDR3 is built from 13 residues. The germline CDR1 and CDR2 sequences are SGHRS and YFSETQ. CDR3 region: CASSPQGNTEAFF. For the CDR3, the DNA is TGCGCCAGCAGTCCTCAGGGAAACACTGAAGCTTTCTTT.

V gene TRBV6-2 or TRBV6-3 combines with J gene TRBJ1-1, with D possibly matching TRBD1 (6 bases). The length of the CDR3 is 14 residues. Trimming stripped 6 bases from V and 4 bases from J, with 15 bases between. The V gene's germline CDR1 is MNHEY and CDR2 SVGEGT. The CDR3 nucleotides read TGTGCCAGCAGCCCGACACAGGGTACCACTGAAGCTTTCTTT. The encoded protein is CASSPTQGTTEAFF.

The rearrangement links TRBV6-5 to TRBJ1-5, with a weak D call TRBD1 (5 bases). V lost 6 bases to trimming and J lost 3 bases, with 9 bases between them. Germline V gene lookup returns CDR1 MNHEY and CDR2 SVGAGI. This CDR3 region has 13 residues. CDR3 residues: CASRWGVNQPQHF. The CDR3 DNA reads TGTGCCAGCAGATGGGGCGTCAATCAGCCCCAGCATTTT.

The genes are TRBV12-3 or TRBV12-4 and TRBJ2-3; TRBD2 is a possible D gene (5 bases). V was trimmed by 7 bases and J by 6 bases, leaving 11 bases between them. The CDR3 spans 12 residues. The CDR3 reads CASTSDLDTQYF. For the CDR3, the DNA is TGTGCCAGCACCTCGGACTTGGATACGCAGTATTTT.

The gene calls are TRBV7-2 and TRBJ2-6, with D possibly being TRBD1 (5 bases). CDR3 length: 18 residues. Trimming left V 1 base short and J 3 bases short, with 16 bases between. CDR1 is SGHTA and CDR2 is FQGNSA in the germline V gene. The CDR3 loop reads CASSLVGAGLVGANVLTF. The CDR3 DNA sequence: TGTGCCAGCAGCTTAGTTGGGGCAGGGCTAGTTGGGGCCAACGTCCTGACTTTC.

This chain links TRBV6-2 or TRBV6-3 with TRBJ1-2; D call uncertain. This CDR3 is built from 13 residues. The germline V gene encodes CDR1 MNHEY and CDR2 SVGEGT. V lost 6 bases and J lost 4, with 12 bases in between. The DNA for the CDR3 is TGTGCCAGCAGCAGTACACCCCGCTATGGCTACACCTTC. As protein: CASSSTPRYGYTF.

This clone has just one count. In the same sample, other DNA sequences code for this CDR3. This chain uses TRBV19 with TRBJ1-5, with D unclear. There are 12 residues in the CDR3. The germline gives CDR1 LNHDA, CDR2 SQIVND (reference sequence). V lost 4 bases to trimming and J lost 4 bases, with 5 bases between them. CDR3 residues: CASSTLNQPQHF. The CDR3 coding sequence is TGTGCCAGTAGTACATTGAATCAGCCCCAGCATTTT.

This sequence joins TRBV11-2 and TRBJ2-2; D might be TRBD1 (6 bases). V was pared by 4 bases and J by 2 bases, with 11 bases between. The germline CDR1 and CDR2 sequences are SGHAT and FQNNGV. This CDR3 contains 15 residues. The CDR3 nucleotides read TGTGCCAGCAGCTATGGGGGCACTAACACCGGGGAGCTGTTTTTT. This translates into CASSYGGTNTGELFF.

This chain joins TRBV24-1 and TRBJ2-5; 14 positions agree with TRBD2. CDR1 and CDR2 (germline): KGHDR, SFDVKD. Trimming took 3 bases from V and 1 from J; bases not matched to a gene: 3. This CDR3 is built from 17 residues. The CDR3 DNA follows: TGTGCCACCAGTGATGGGACTAGCGGGAGATCCCAAGAGACCCAGTACTTC. This encodes CATSDGTSGRSQETQYF.

This chain uses TRBV7-2 with TRBJ1-3; D gene uncertain. CDR3 length equals 13 residues. The ends were cut back, 5 bases at V and 4 bases at J, with 9 bases in the middle. Germline CDR1 is SGHTA and CDR2 is FQGNSA. For the CDR3, the DNA is TGTGCCAGCAGCCCCCTAATCGGAAACACCATATATTTT. This codes for CASSPLIGNTIYF.

The chain employs TRBV6-2 or TRBV6-3 and TRBJ2-5; 7 bases fit TRBD1. The CDR3 length is 13 residues. Germline CDR1 is MNHEY and CDR2 is SVGEGT. With 5 bases clipped from V and 5 bases from J, the junction kept 5 bases outside the gene matches. CDR3 in DNA: TGTGCCAGCAGTGCGACAGGGCCTGAGACCCAGTACTTC. This codes for CASSATGPETQYF.

The gene calls are TRBV27 and TRBJ1-5, with D hard to call. This CDR3 is built from 13 residues. Trimming removed 2 bases at V and 5 bases at J, with 7 bases between. In germline, CDR1 is MNHEY, CDR2 SMNVEV (reference sequence). CDR3 sequence: CASSLGSDQPQHF. The CDR3 bases are TGTGCCAGCAGTTTAGGCAGCGATCAGCCCCAGCATTTT.

Only a few counts were recorded for this clone. The chain carries TRBV7-2 and TRBJ1-2, with D possibly TRBD1 on 6 matching bases. V lost 4 bases and J 4 bases, leaving 10 bases between the germline ends. This CDR3 comprises 13 residues. The V gene's germline CDR1 is SGHTA and CDR2 FQGNSA. DNA for the CDR3: TGTGCCAGCAGCTACAGGGCCGCCTATGGCTACACCTTC. Translated, it gives CASSYRAAYGYTF.

V is TRBV11-2 and J is TRBJ2-1; 9 bases agree with TRBD2. This CDR3 has 17 residues. CDR1 SGHAT and CDR2 FQNNGV come from the germline V gene. V was clipped by 1 base and J by 0 bases; unmatched bases: 4. The CDR3 sequence: CASSLGPRGGSYNEQFF. The CDR3 nucleotides are TGTGCCAGCAGCTTAGGTCCGCGGGGGGGCTCCTACAATGAGCAGTTCTTC.

The chain links TRBV7-9 to TRBJ1-5; TRBD1 might be the D (6 bases). V dropped 5 bases and J dropped 5 bases, with 16 bases sitting between them. Per germline, CDR1 SEHNR and CDR2 FQNEAQ (reference sequence). The CDR3 has 15 residues. CDR3 protein: CASSLTGGRDQPQHF. CDR3 bases: TGTGCCAGCAGCCTCACGGGGGGCCGGGATCAGCCCCAGCATTTT.

The rearrangement uses TRBV7-9 and TRBJ1-5; D is undetermined. The CDR3 covers 15 residues. Germline CDR1 is SEHNR and CDR2 is FQNEAQ (reference sequence). Trimming took off 4 bases at V and 4 bases at J, with 14 bases between the two ends. CDR3 loop: CASSSSRLGNQPQHF. Written as DNA, the CDR3 is TGTGCCAGCAGCTCTAGTAGGTTGGGTAATCAGCCCCAGCATTTT.

This chain links TRBV12-3 or TRBV12-4 with TRBJ1-1; no definite D call. V was cut by 1 base and J by 1 base, with 4 bases left in between. CDR3 size: 13 residues. The CDR3 region is CASSLGQNTEAFF. The CDR3 DNA follows: TGTGCCAGCAGTTTAGGACAGAACACTGAAGCTTTCTTT.

This clone showed up just once. This chain links TRBV7-3 with TRBJ2-3; 7 bases fit TRBD2. In germline, CDR1 is SGHTA, CDR2 FQGTGA. V was pared by 5 bases and J by 0 bases, with 5 bases of the junction left unmatched. This CDR3 spans 15 amino acids. CDR3 sequence (DNA): TGTGCCAGCAGCGGACTAGGGCAGAGCACAGATACGCAGTATTTT. It encodes CASSGLGQSTDTQYF. The full variable domain, in which reference TRBV7-3 and TRBJ2-3 provide the parts outside the CDR3, is GAGVSQTPSNKVTEKGKYVELRCDPISGHTALYWYRQSLGQGPEFLIYFQGTGAADDSGLPNDRFFAVRPEGSVSTLKIQRTERGDSAVYLCASSGLGQSTDTQYFGPGTRLTVL.